The 6 T cell receptor beta chains below come from one sample, sequenced in a study of technical replicates of blood from several donors. Measured with immunoSEQ multiplex PCR; TCRdb has only the in-frame clones, and not every one. The sample gives 98,000 or so clones, 90% to 96% of which show up once; roughly 0.2% is in the top ten. The sample taken for sequencing was T cells isolated from PBMCs. The receptors stem from a human donor in good health.

This chain links TRBV27 with TRBJ1-2, with D tentatively TRBD1 (5 bases). There are 14 residues in the CDR3. Germline V lookup: CDR1 MNHEY, CDR2 SMNVEV (reference sequence). Trimming pared 4 bases from V and 3 bases from J, leaving 12 bases between. CDR3 coding DNA: TGTGCCAGCAGTTCCCTCGTGGGGCACTATGGCTACACCTTC. Protein sequence: CASSSLVGHYGYTF.

V is TRBV19 and J is TRBJ1-4; possible D gene TRBD1, 6 bases. This CDR3 contains 15 residues. CDR1 and CDR2 (germline): LNHDA, SQIVND (reference sequence). Trimming removed 3 bases at V and 3 bases at J, with 11 bases between. The DNA for the CDR3 is TGTGCCAGTAGTATTGGCAGGGGCTCTAATGAAAAACTGTTTTTT. Translating gives CASSIGRGSNEKLFF.

This clone occurred once. V is TRBV5-6 and J is TRBJ1-2, with D maybe TRBD1 (5 bases). Between the trimmed V and J ends, which lost 1 base and 2 bases, there was a span of 6 bases. The germline gives CDR1 SGHDT, CDR2 YYEEEE. The CDR3 is 13 amino acids. CDR3 bases: TGTGCCAGCAGCTTGCGGGGGAACTATGGCTACACCTTC. As protein: CASSLRGNYGYTF.

V usage is TRBV9 and J usage is TRBJ1-1, with D unclear. Trimming cost V 0 bases and J 1 base, with 16 bases left between them. The CDR3 consists of 17 residues. Germline loops: CDR1 SGDLS, CDR2 YYNGEE. CDR3: CASSVVAGGSGNTEAFF. In DNA form, the CDR3 reads TGTGCCAGCAGCGTAGTAGCCGGAGGGAGTGGGAACACTGAAGCTTTCTTT.

This chain connects TRBV11-2 to TRBJ2-7, with 9 bases lining up with TRBD1. Germline V CDR1 and CDR2: SGHAT, FQNNGV. V lost 3 bases, J lost 6 bases, and 9 bases stayed unmatched. The CDR3 has 15 residues. The CDR3 loop is CASSFGQGRGGEQYF. The CDR3 nucleotides are TGTGCCAGCAGCTTTGGACAGGGGAGGGGCGGCGAGCAGTACTTC.

In this sample, this clone turned up a few times. The chain employs TRBV7-9 and TRBJ1-1; weak D call: TRBD1 (5 bases). The V and J ends lost 6 bases and 4 bases respectively, with 9 bases between them. Germline CDR1 is SEHNR and CDR2 is FQNEAQ (reference sequence). CDR3 length: 12 residues. CDR3 region: CASRGRGTEAFF. The CDR3 nucleotides are TGTGCCAGCAGGGGGAGGGGCACTGAAGCTTTCTTT.